This is a list of T cell receptor beta chains from one sample in a study of vaccination effects on CD4 cells after COVID-19. Sequencing was performed with immunoSEQ multiplex PCR; in TCRdb, only in-frame clones are kept and a portion is missing. This sample has 77,000 or so clones, with 78% found just once. Their specific antigens are unknown. Sequencing was performed on CD4+ T cells from PBMCs cultured with SARS-CoV-2 spike peptides, taken before COVID-19 vaccination. These receptor sequences come from a human donor who received a COVID-19 vaccine. CDR3s include the opening cysteine and the closing phenylalanine or tryptophan. A D gene is named only where the DNA matches it firmly. Where a row states a size, it is once, few, many or the class of an expanded clone; other rows omit it.

clone size	V gene	J gene	D gene	CDR3 DNA	CDR3 protein
.	TRBV5-1	TRBJ1-6	TRBD1	TGCGCCAGGGTTTACCGGGACAGGGGCTTCTCATATAATTCACCCCTCCACTTT	CARVYRDRGFSYNSPLHF
.	TRBV7-2	TRBJ2-2	.	TGTGCCAGCAGCTTAAACACTATGGGGGAGCTGTTTTTT	CASSLNTMGELFF
.	TRBV7-3	TRBJ2-3	.	TGTGCCAGCAGCCCTCTCCAATCGAGCACAGATACGCAGTATTTT	CASSPLQSSTDTQYF
.	TRBV11-3	TRBJ2-5	TRBD1	TGTGCCAGCAGCTTAGACAGGGGGCAAGAGACCCAGTACTTC	CASSLDRGQETQYF
.	TRBV5-8	TRBJ1-5	.	TGTGCCAGCAGCTTGAAGGGGTTTAGCAATCAGCCCCAGCATTTT	CASSLKGFSNQPQHF
few	TRBV11-2	TRBJ1-6	TRBD1	TGTGCCAGCAGCTTACGACAGGGGTTCGGAGCGGATTCACCCCTCCACTTT	CASSLRQGFGADSPLHF
.	TRBV2	TRBJ2-3	.	TGTGCCAGCAGAGAGAGGGGAGATACGCAGTATTTT	CASRERGDTQYF
.	TRBV5-1	TRBJ2-3	TRBD1	TGCGCCAGCAGCTTAGACAGGGCGCCGGATACGCAGTATTTT	CASSLDRAPDTQYF
.	TRBV10-3	TRBJ2-5	TRBD2	TGTGCCATCAGTGTTGCGGCGGGGGGACAAGAGACCCAGTACTTC	CAISVAAGGQETQYF
once	TRBV18	TRBJ2-4	.	TGTGCCAGCTCACCTTACAGGACCTTAGCCAAAAACATTCAGTACTTC	CASSPYRTLAKNIQYF
.	TRBV3-1/TRBV3-2	TRBJ2-1	TRBD1	TGTGCCAGCAGCCAAGAGCCCAAGGGCAGGACAGGGGACTACAATGAGCAGTTCTTC	CASSQEPKGRTGDYNEQFF
.	TRBV18	TRBJ2-2	TRBD2	TGTGCCAGCTGGAGCGGGGAGACCACCGGGGAGCTGTTTTTT	CASWSGETTGELFF
.	TRBV9	TRBJ1-1	.	TGTGCCAGCAGCGTAGGTGGCGCGAACACTGAAGCTTTCTTT	CASSVGGANTEAFF
.	TRBV7-9	TRBJ2-2	TRBD1	TGTGCCAGCAGCCCAATCAGGGGGCAGGTCGGGGAGCTGTTTTTT	CASSPIRGQVGELFF
.	TRBV6-5	TRBJ1-5	.	TGTGCCAGCAGTTCCCGGACAGACCTCAATCAGCCCCAGCATTTT	CASSSRTDLNQPQHF
.	TRBV7-8	TRBJ2-1	.	TGTGCCAGCAGCTTGCGTGACAAGCAGTTCTTC	CASSLRDKQFF
.	TRBV4-1	TRBJ1-1	TRBD1	TGCGCCAGCAGCCCGACCCGAGGGGGCCGTGTTAGGAACACTGAAGCTTTCTTT	CASSPTRGGRVRNTEAFF
.	TRBV18	TRBJ1-5	.	TGTGCCAGCTCACGAACCACTAATCAGCCCCAGCATTTT	CASSRTTNQPQHF